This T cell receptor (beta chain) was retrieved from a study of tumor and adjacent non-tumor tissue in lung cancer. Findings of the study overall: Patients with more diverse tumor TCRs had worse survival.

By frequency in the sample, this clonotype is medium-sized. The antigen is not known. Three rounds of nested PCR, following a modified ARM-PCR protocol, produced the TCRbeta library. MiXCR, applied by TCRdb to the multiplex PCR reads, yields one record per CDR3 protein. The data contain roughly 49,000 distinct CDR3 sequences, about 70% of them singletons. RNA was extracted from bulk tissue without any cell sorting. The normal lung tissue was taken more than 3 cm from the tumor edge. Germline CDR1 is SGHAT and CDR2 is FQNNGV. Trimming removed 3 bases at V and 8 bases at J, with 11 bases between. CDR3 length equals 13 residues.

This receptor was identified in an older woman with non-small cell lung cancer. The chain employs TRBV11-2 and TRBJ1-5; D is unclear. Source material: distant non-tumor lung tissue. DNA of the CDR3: TGTGCCAGCAGCTTTACCGGGAGTGAGCCCCAGCATTTT. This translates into CASSFTGSEPQHF.